The 25 T cell receptor beta chains below all came from one sample that was sequenced in a study of blood T cell repertoires in COVID-19. Libraries were prepared by immunoSEQ multiplex PCR; TCRdb keeps only in-frame clonotypes and omits some of them. The sample holds some 120,000 clones, 85% seen once. Sequenced: peripheral blood. These receptors were taken from a woman at least 80 years old with acute or convalescent COVID-19.

This chain links TRBV9 with TRBJ2-4, with TRBD1 matching 9 bases. CDR3 length: 15 amino acids. V shed 0 bases, J shed 9 bases, and the junction held 7 bases outside the gene matches. The V gene's germline CDR1 is SGDLS and CDR2 YYNGEE. The DNA of the CDR3 is TGTGCCAGCAGCGTAGCTGGACAGGGGTCGGGCATTCAGTACTTC. Translation gives CASSVAGQGSGIQYF.

In its sample, this clone was seen once. This rearrangement joins TRBV7-8 to TRBJ1-1; D possibly corresponds to TRBD1 (6 bases). The length of the CDR3 is 17 residues. Trimming stripped 5 bases from V and 6 bases from J, with 25 bases between. CDR1 and CDR2 from the germline V gene are SGHVS and FQNEAQ. The CDR3 loop is CASSPKGGDWGFAEAFF. CDR3 nucleotide sequence: TGTGCCAGCAGCCCCAAAGGGGGGGACTGGGGTTTCGCTGAAGCTTTCTTT.

This chain joins TRBV5-4 and TRBJ2-1; TRBD2 matches 10 bases. The CDR3 runs to 16 residues. The V segment lost 3 bases and the J segment 10 bases; nucleotides outside the gene matches: 13. The V gene's germline CDR1 is SGHNT and CDR2 YYREEE (reference sequence). DNA of the CDR3: TGTGCCAGCAGCTCCTCAGCGGGGGGGCAGAAGTACGAGCAGTTCTTC. It is translated as CASSSSAGGQKYEQFF. Combining the CDR3 with reference TRBV5-4 and TRBJ2-1 gives the whole variable domain ETGVTQSPTHLIKTRGQQVTLRCSSQSGHNTVSWYQQALGQGPQFIFQYYREEENGRGNFPPRFSGLQFPNYSSELNVNALELDDSALYLCASSSSAGGQKYEQFFGPGTRLTVL.

The genes are TRBV5-1 and TRBJ2-5; D may be TRBD2 (5 bases). Germline V gene lookup returns CDR1 SGHRS and CDR2 YFSETQ. Trimming cost V 4 bases and J 4 bases, with 14 bases left between them. The CDR3 is 14 amino acids. CDR3 sequence (DNA): TGCGCCAGCAGCACGTCGGGGTTTCGAGAGACCCAGTACTTC. Encoded protein: CASSTSGFRETQYF.

The V gene is TRBV27, the J gene TRBJ2-1; TRBD2 is a possible D gene (7 bases). This CDR3 spans 16 amino acids. CDR1 is MNHEY and CDR2 is SMNVEV in the germline V gene (reference sequence). Trimming cost V 2 bases and J 7 bases, with 18 bases left between them. CDR3 in amino acids: CASSLTRGGGWNEQFF. CDR3 nucleotides: TGTGCCAGCAGTTTAACAAGGGGGGGCGGGTGGAATGAGCAGTTCTTC.

The chain couples TRBV4-3 to TRBJ1-1, with 7 bases lining up with TRBD1. In germline, CDR1 is LGHNA, CDR2 YSLEER. Trimming at V came to 2 bases and at J to 3 bases, leaving 6 bases not matched to a gene. This CDR3 contains 15 residues. The CDR3 bases are TGCGCCAGCAGCCAATCGGCGACAGGGTACACTGAAGCTTTCTTT. As protein: CASSQSATGYTEAFF.

V usage is TRBV19 and J usage is TRBJ1-2, with D possibly matching TRBD1 (6 bases). The V gene lost 3 bases and the J gene lost 4 bases, with 18 bases spanning the gap. The CDR3 loop spans 16 amino acids. Germline loops: CDR1 LNHDA, CDR2 SQIVND (reference sequence). CDR3 nucleotides: TGTGCCAGTAGTATGTGGGCAGGGGCTCCCACCTATGGCTACACCTTC. It yields the protein CASSMWAGAPTYGYTF.

The chain combines TRBV7-8 with TRBJ2-7; 8 nucleotides align to TRBD1. Trimming removed 6 bases from V and 3 bases from J; junction bases left unmatched: 7. The CDR3 runs 14 residues. CDR1 is SGHVS, CDR2 FQNEAQ, per germline. The CDR3 sequence: CASRDRTGNYEQYF. The CDR3 DNA follows: TGTGCCAGCAGAGACAGGACAGGGAACTACGAGCAGTACTTC.

The chain is built from TRBV6-5 and TRBJ1-1, with D maybe TRBD1 (5 bases). The CDR3 has 13 amino acids. Trimming pared 8 bases from V and 1 base from J, leaving 11 bases between. The germline gives CDR1 MNHEY, CDR2 SVGAGI. The CDR3 DNA reads as TGTGCCAGCGGGGCAGGTCGGAACACTGAAGCTTTCTTT. Translation gives CASGAGRNTEAFF.

CDR3 sequence (DNA): TGTGCCAGCTCACCCCGGACAGACGAGCAAGAGACCCAGTACTTC. This encodes CASSPRTDEQETQYF. The chain joins TRBV18 to TRBJ2-5, with D possibly matching TRBD1 (6 bases). Trimming cost V 3 bases and J 2 bases, with 13 bases left between them. Germline V CDR1 and CDR2: KGHSH, LQKENI. The CDR3 loop spans 15 amino acids.

In nucleotides, the CDR3 is TGCAGTGCTAGTCCAGGGGGCGGTGTCTATGGCTACACCTTC. Translation gives CSASPGGGVYGYTF. The chain joins TRBV20-1 to TRBJ1-2; TRBD1 matches 8 bases. Per germline, CDR1 DFQATT and CDR2 SNEGSKA (reference sequence). J was trimmed by 4 bases and V by 3 bases; bases with no gene match: 7. The CDR3 covers 14 residues.

This clone was seen a few times. The chain employs TRBV7-9 and TRBJ2-7, with D maybe TRBD2 (6 bases). Germline CDR1 and CDR2: SEHNR and FQNEAQ (reference sequence). Trimming pared 4 bases from V and 5 bases from J, leaving 21 bases between. The CDR3 length is 16 residues. The CDR3 DNA reads as TGTGCCAGCAGCTGGTATCAGGGCTACGGGGAGGACGAGCAGTACTTC. It yields the protein CASSWYQGYGEDEQYF.

Concerning this clone: A junction boundary mismatches the germline segment, possibly from a read error. The chain combines TRBV2 with TRBJ2-7; 7 bases agree with TRBD1. This CDR3 spans 12 amino acids. Germline V gene lookup returns CDR1 SNHLY and CDR2 FYNNEI. CDR3 sequence: CASRQGEYEQYF. The CDR3 DNA is TGTGCGAGCAGACAGGGAGAGTACGAGCAGTACTTC.

This chain uses TRBV5-4 with TRBJ2-7; possibly TRBD1 for D (5 bases). The CDR3 spans 15 residues. Germline values: CDR1 SGHNT, CDR2 YYREEE (reference sequence). Trimming pared 0 bases from V and 7 bases from J, leaving 17 bases between. The CDR3 DNA follows: TGTGCCAGCAGCTTGGAGAGCCAGGGTCGATGGGAGCAGTACTTC. Encoded protein: CASSLESQGRWEQYF.

The rearrangement uses TRBV19 and TRBJ1-4; no reliable D call. CDR3 length: 16 residues. In germline, CDR1 is LNHDA, CDR2 SQIVND (reference sequence). The V end lost 3 bases, the J end lost 5 bases, and 16 bases lay between the germline ends. The CDR3 reads CASSILFGTDNEKLFF. The CDR3 region has the DNA TGTGCCAGTAGTATTCTATTTGGAACAGACAATGAAAAACTGTTTTTT.

The genes are TRBV7-2 and TRBJ1-1; D remains unclear. Germline assignment: CDR1 SGHTA and CDR2 FQGNSA. CDR3 length: 14 amino acids. With 0 bases removed from V and 3 bases from J, the gap between germline ends came to 8 bases. CDR3 loop: CASSLANGDTEAFF. DNA for the CDR3: TGTGCCAGCAGCTTAGCCAACGGGGACACTGAAGCTTTCTTT.

The chain has TRBV10-3 and TRBJ2-7, with 8 bases lining up with TRBD1. The V gene end was trimmed by 3 bases and the J gene end by 6 bases; junction bases not matched to a gene: 7. The CDR3 is 14 residues long. Germline values: CDR1 ENHRY, CDR2 SYGVKD. Here the CDR3 reads CAISDGTGNPEQYV. The CDR3 DNA sequence: TGTGCCATCAGTGATGGGACAGGTAATCCCGAGCAGTACGTC.

The gene calls are TRBV4-2 and TRBJ1-1; a possible D gene is TRBD1 (5 bases). The CDR3 sequence is 18 residues long. Germline values: CDR1 LGHNA, CDR2 YNFKEQ. V lost 1 base and J 0 bases, leaving 18 bases between the germline ends. CDR3 in DNA: TGTGCCAGCAGCCAAGGACAGCGATCCTCCCTAATGAACACTGAAGCTTTCTTT. Residues: CASSQGQRSSLMNTEAFF.

A single count supports this clone. The V gene is TRBV15, the J gene TRBJ1-2; 7 positions agree with TRBD1. After removal of 2 bases from V and 3 bases from J, the junction contained 6 bases not matched to a gene. The CDR3 covers 15 residues. The germline V gene encodes CDR1 LNHNV and CDR2 YYDKDF (reference sequence). The CDR3 loop is CATSRQQGGDYGYTF. CDR3 nucleotide sequence: TGTGCCACCAGCAGACAGCAGGGGGGCGACTATGGCTACACCTTC.

This clone was counted a few times. The V and J genes are TRBV11-2 and TRBJ2-7; unclear D gene. The CDR3 length is 12 residues. Germline V lookup: CDR1 SGHAT, CDR2 FQNNGV. Trimming removed 4 bases from V and 4 bases from J, with 8 bases in between. CDR3 bases: TGTGCCAGCAGCTCCCAGTCGTACGAGCAGTACGTC. Amino acid sequence: CASSSQSYEQYV.

The V gene is TRBV6-5, the J gene TRBJ2-3, with a tentative D call TRBD1 (6 bases). Trimming stripped 3 bases from V and 2 bases from J, with 15 bases between. This CDR3 is built from 16 residues. CDR1 MNHEY and CDR2 SVGAGI come from the germline V gene. In nucleotides, the CDR3 is TGTGCCAGCAGTTATAAACAGGGTGCCCCCACAGATACGCAGTATTTT. Its protein product is CASSYKQGAPTDTQYF.

The chain couples TRBV19 to TRBJ1-5; 7 bases map to TRBD1. The ends lost 5 bases at V and 0 bases at J; junction bases unmatched: 19. Germline CDR1 and CDR2: LNHDA and SQIVND (reference sequence). CDR3 length equals 20 residues. CDR3 nucleotide sequence: TGTGCCAGTAGTTTAAGGGTGCTATGGACAGGACCTTATAGCAATCAGCCCCAGCATTTT. Amino acid sequence: CASSLRVLWTGPYSNQPQHF.

This clone was observed once. CDR3 coding DNA: TGTGCCAGCAGCTTATACAGGGGCGGCGGCTACACCTTC. Amino acid sequence: CASSLYRGGGYTF. This chain connects TRBV5-6 to TRBJ1-2; 7 nucleotides agree with TRBD1. The CDR3 runs to 13 residues. Germline V gene lookup returns CDR1 SGHDT and CDR2 YYEEEE. Trimming removed 2 bases from V and 8 bases from J; junction bases left unmatched: 6.

The rearrangement links TRBV4-1 to TRBJ1-3; tentatively, D is TRBD1 (5 bases). Germline CDR1 reads MGHRA; CDR2 reads YSYEKL. The CDR3 is 17 residues long. V dropped 1 base and J dropped 0 bases, with 13 bases sitting between them. The CDR3 region has the DNA TGCGCCAGCAGCCAAGGGAGGGGAAGAAGCTCTGGAAACACCATATATTTT. Protein product: CASSQGRGRSSGNTIYF.

This clone was recorded only once. V is TRBV28 and J is TRBJ2-7; 7 bases align to TRBD1. The CDR3 runs to 14 residues. Trimming removed 7 bases from V and 2 bases from J; junction bases left unmatched: 8. Germline assignment: CDR1 MDHEN and CDR2 SYDVKM. CDR3 sequence (DNA): TGTGCCAGCATTAAGTGGGACAGAGCCTACGAGCAGTACTTC. As protein: CASIKWDRAYEQYF.